The 10 T cell receptor beta chains in this list originate from one sample, sequenced in a study of CD8 T cells in Susac syndrome. When the RNA was reverse transcribed, random hexamers were used with an input of 0.5 to 1 ug. TCRdb independently ran MiXCR on the immunoSEQ multiplex PCR reads; one entry per CDR3 protein. This table has 170,000 or so distinct CDR3 sequences, roughly 92% appearing once. The sequenced sample consisted of CD4+ T cells from PBMCs. Source of these receptors: a human donor with multiple sclerosis.

This rearrangement joins TRBV20-1 to TRBJ1-2, with TRBD1 as a possible D gene (5 bases). V gave up 6 bases and J gave up 6 bases, with 17 bases separating them. CDR1 is DFQATT, CDR2 SNEGSKA, per germline (reference sequence). The CDR3 sequence is 13 residues long. In nucleotides, the CDR3 is TGCAGTGCGGAACGAAACAGGTTCGATGGCTACACCTTC. It is translated as CSAERNRFDGYTF.

The chain uses TRBV12-3 or TRBV12-4 and TRBJ2-4; D uncertain. This CDR3 comprises 15 residues. Trimming stripped 0 bases from V and 6 bases from J, with 12 bases between. The CDR3 here is CASSLAGWMSNIQYF. The CDR3 region has the DNA TGTGCCAGCAGTTTAGCGGGGTGGATGTCAAACATTCAGTACTTC.

The chain employs TRBV4-1 and TRBJ1-1; unclear D gene. CDR1 is MGHRA, CDR2 YSYEKL, per germline. This CDR3 spans 14 amino acids. Trimming removed 1 base from V and 1 base from J, with 7 bases in between. The chain's CDR3 is CASSQGSGNTEAFF. For the CDR3, the DNA is TGCGCCAGCAGCCAAGGATCCGGGAACACTGAAGCTTTCTTT.

The rearrangement joins TRBV2 to TRBJ1-5; the D gene is possibly TRBD1 (6 bases). The ends were cut back, 2 bases at V and 6 bases at J, with 17 bases in the middle. In germline, CDR1 is SNHLY, CDR2 FYNNEI. The CDR3 spans 16 residues. CDR3 residues: CASSESLRGAGQPQHF. The CDR3 DNA is TGTGCCAGCAGTGAATCTTTGCGGGGGGCGGGTCAGCCCCAGCATTTT.

The CDR3 loop is CASSLHTKKNIQYF. CDR3 DNA: TGCGCCAGCAGCCTCCACACCAAGAAAAACATTCAGTACTTC. This chain uses TRBV4-3 with TRBJ2-4, with no clear D. This CDR3 has 14 amino acids. Trimming took 4 bases from V and 4 from J, leaving 11 bases between them. Germline V gene lookup returns CDR1 LGHNA and CDR2 YSLEER.

The chain uses TRBV3-1 and TRBJ2-3; weak D call: TRBD1 (5 bases). The CDR3 covers 15 residues. The ends were cut back, 0 bases at V and 4 bases at J, with 11 bases in the middle. CDR1 and CDR2 (germline): LGHDT, YNNKEL (reference sequence). In DNA form, the CDR3 reads TGTGCCAGCAGCCAAGAAGGACAACAGCCAGATACGCAGTATTTT. Translating it yields CASSQEGQQPDTQYF.

J is TRBJ2-7 and V is TRBV5-1, with 8 bases identical to TRBD2. Germline lookup yields CDR1 SGHRS and CDR2 YFSETQ. The CDR3 covers 16 residues. The ends lost 4 bases at V and 2 bases at J; junction bases unmatched: 11. The CDR3 DNA reads TGCGCCAGCAGCAGTAGAGCGGGGGCGATCCCCTACGAGCAGTACTTC. Protein product: CASSSRAGAIPYEQYF. The full variable domain, its missing parts supplied by reference TRBV5-1 and TRBJ2-7, is KAGVTQTPRYLIKTRGQQVTLSCSPISGHRSVSWYQQTPGQGLQFLFEYFSETQRNKGNFPGRFSGRQFSNSRSEMNVSTLELGDSALYLCASSSRAGAIPYEQYFGPGTRLTVT.

This clonotype was observed once. This chain uses TRBV7-2 with TRBJ1-3; no clear D. CDR3 size: 15 residues. Between the trimmed V and J ends, which lost 1 base and 0 bases, there was a span of 7 bases. CDR1 and CDR2 from the germline V gene are SGHTA and FQGNSA. The CDR3 DNA reads TGTGCCAGCAGCTTAGTGGCGGACTCTGGAAACACCATATATTTT. Translated: CASSLVADSGNTIYF.

V is TRBV4-1 and J is TRBJ2-1; D perhaps matches TRBD2 (5 bases). V gave up 2 bases and J gave up 9 bases, with 23 bases separating them. Per the germline V gene, CDR1 is MGHRA and CDR2 is YSYEKL. CDR3 size: 17 residues. The CDR3 loop reads CASSQPRTGKGLGEQFF. The CDR3 nucleotides read TGCGCCAGCAGCCAACCCCGGACTGGGAAAGGCCTCGGTGAGCAGTTCTTC.

CDR3 sequence: CASSLGAVQETQYF. DNA of the CDR3: TGCGCCAGCAGCTTGGGGGCAGTTCAAGAGACCCAGTACTTC. V usage is TRBV5-1 and J usage is TRBJ2-5; D is uncertain. This CDR3 spans 14 amino acids. In germline, CDR1 is SGHRS, CDR2 YFSETQ. The V end was cut by 0 bases, the J end by 2 bases, with 8 bases between.